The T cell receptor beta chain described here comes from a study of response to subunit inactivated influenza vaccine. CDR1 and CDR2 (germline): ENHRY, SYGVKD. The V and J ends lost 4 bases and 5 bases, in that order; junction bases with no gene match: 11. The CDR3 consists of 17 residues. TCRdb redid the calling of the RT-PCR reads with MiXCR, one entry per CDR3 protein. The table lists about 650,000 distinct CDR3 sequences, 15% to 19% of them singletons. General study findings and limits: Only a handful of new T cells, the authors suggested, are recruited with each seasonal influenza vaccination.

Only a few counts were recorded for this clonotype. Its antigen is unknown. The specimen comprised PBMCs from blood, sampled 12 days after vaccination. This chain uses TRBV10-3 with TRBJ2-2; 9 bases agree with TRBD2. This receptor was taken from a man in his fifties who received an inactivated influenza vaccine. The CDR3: CAISGPPASGITGELFF. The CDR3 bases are TGTGCCATCAGTGGGCCTCCGGCTAGCGGGATTACCGGGGAGCTGTTTTTT.